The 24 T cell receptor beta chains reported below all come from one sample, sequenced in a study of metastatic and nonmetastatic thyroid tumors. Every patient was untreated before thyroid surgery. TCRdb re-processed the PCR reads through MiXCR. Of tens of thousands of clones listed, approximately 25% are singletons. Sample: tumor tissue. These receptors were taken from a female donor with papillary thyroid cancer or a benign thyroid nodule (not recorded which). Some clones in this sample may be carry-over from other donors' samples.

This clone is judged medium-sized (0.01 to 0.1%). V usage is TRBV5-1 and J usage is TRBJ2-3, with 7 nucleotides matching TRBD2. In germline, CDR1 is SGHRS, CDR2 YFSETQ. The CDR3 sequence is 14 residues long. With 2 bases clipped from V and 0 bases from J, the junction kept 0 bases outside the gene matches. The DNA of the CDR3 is TGCGCCAGCAGCTTTAGCGGGAGCACAGATACGCAGTATTTT. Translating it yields CASSFSGSTDTQYF.

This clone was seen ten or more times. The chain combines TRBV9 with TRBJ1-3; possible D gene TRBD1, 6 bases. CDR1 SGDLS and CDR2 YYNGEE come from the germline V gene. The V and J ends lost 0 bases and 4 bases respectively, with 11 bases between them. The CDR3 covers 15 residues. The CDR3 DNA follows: TGTGCCAGCAGCGTAGAACAGGGAGGAGGAAACACCATATATTTT. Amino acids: CASSVEQGGGNTIYF. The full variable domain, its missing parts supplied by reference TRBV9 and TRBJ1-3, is DSGVTQTPKHLITATGQRVTLRCSPRSGDLSVYWYQQSLDQGLQFLIQYYNGEERAKGNILERFSAQQFPDLHSELNLSSLELGDSALYFCASSVEQGGGNTIYFGEGSWLTVV.

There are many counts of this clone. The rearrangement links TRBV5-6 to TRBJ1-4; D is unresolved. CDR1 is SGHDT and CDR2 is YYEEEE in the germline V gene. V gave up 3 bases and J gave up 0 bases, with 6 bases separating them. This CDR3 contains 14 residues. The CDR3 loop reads CASSSRATNEKLFF. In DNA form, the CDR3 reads TGTGCCAGCAGCTCACGGGCAACTAATGAAAAACTGTTTTTT.

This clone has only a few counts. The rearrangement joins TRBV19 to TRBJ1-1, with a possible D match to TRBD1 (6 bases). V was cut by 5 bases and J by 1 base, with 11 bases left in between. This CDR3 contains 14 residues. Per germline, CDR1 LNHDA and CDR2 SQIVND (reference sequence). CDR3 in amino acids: CASSLQGANTEAFF. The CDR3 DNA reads TGTGCCAGTAGTTTACAGGGAGCGAACACTGAAGCTTTCTTT.

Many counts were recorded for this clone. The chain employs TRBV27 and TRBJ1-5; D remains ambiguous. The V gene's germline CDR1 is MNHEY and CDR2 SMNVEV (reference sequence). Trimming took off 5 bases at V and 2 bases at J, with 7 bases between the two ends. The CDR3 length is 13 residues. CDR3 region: CASSVDGNQPQHF. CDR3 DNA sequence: TGTGCCAGCAGTGTGGACGGCAATCAGCCCCAGCATTTT.

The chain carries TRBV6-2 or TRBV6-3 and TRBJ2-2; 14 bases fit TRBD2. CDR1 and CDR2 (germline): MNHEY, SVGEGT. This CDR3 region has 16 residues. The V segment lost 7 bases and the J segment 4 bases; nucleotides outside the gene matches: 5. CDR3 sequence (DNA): TGTGCCAGCATGACTAGCGGGAGGGCCCTCACCGGGGAGCTGTTTTTT. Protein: CASMTSGRALTGELFF.

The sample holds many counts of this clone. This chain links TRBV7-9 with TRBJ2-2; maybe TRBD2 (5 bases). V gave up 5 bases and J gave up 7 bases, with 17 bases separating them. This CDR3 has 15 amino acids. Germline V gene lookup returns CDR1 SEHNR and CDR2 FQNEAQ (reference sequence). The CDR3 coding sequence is TGTGCCAGCAGCCCTGGGAGCTTGGCGATCGGGGAGCTGTTTTTT. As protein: CASSPGSLAIGELFF.

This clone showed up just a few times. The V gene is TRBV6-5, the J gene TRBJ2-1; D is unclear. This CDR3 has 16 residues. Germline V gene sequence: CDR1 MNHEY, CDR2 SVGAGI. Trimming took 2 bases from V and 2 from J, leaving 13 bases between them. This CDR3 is CASSYREWSTYNEQFF. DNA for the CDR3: TGTGCCAGCAGTTACAGGGAATGGAGTACCTACAATGAGCAGTTCTTC.

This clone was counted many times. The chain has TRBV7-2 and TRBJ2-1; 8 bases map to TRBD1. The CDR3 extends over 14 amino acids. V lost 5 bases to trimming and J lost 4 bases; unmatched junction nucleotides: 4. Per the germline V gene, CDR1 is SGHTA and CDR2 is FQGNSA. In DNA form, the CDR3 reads TGTGCCAGCAGCCGGGACAGGATTTACAATGAGCAGTTCTTC. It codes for CASSRDRIYNEQFF.

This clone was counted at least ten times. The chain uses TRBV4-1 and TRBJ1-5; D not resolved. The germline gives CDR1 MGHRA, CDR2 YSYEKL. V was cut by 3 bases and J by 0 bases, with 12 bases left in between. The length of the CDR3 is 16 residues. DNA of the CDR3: TGCGCCAGCAGCCAGGAAGGGAGCATTAGCAATCAGCCCCAGCATTTT. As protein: CASSQEGSISNQPQHF.

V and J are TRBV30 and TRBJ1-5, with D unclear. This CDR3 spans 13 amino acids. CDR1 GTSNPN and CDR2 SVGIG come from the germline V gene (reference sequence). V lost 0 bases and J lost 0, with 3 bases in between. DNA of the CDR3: TGTGCCTGGAGTGTGGGTAGCAATCAGCCCCAGCATTTT. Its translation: CAWSVGSNQPQHF.

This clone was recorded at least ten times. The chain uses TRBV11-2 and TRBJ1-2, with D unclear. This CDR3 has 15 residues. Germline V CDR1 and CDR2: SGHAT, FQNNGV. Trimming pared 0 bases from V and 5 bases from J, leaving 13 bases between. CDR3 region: CASSLDLAATYGYTF. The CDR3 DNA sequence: TGTGCCAGCAGCTTAGACCTGGCGGCTACATATGGCTACACCTTC.

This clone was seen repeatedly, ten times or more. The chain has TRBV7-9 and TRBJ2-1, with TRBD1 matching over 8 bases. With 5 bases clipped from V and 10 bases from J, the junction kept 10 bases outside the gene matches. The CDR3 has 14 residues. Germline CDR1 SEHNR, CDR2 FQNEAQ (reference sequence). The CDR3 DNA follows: TGTGCCAGCAGCCCGGCCCGGACAGGGCGGGAGCAGTTCTTC. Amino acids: CASSPARTGREQFF.

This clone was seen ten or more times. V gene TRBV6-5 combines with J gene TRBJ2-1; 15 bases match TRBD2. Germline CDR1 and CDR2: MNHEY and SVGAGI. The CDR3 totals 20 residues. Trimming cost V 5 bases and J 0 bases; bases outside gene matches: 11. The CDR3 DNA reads TGTGCCAGCAGTCCAGGACCGGGACTAGCGGGAGGAAGCTCCTACAATGAGCAGTTCTTC. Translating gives CASSPGPGLAGGSSYNEQFF.

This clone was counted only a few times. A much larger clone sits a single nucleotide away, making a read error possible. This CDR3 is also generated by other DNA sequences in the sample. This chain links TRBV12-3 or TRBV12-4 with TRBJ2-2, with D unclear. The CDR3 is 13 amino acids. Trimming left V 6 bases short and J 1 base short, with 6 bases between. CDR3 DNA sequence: TGTGCCAGCAGCCGTATGAACACCGGGGAGCTGTTTTTT. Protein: CASSRMNTGELFF.

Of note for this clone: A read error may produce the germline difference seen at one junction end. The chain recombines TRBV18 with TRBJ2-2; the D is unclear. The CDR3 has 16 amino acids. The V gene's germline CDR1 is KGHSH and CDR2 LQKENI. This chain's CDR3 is CASSPSLCLNTGELFF. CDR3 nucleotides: TGCGCCAGCTCACCGTCGCTCTGCCTTAACACCGGGGAGCTGTTTTTT.

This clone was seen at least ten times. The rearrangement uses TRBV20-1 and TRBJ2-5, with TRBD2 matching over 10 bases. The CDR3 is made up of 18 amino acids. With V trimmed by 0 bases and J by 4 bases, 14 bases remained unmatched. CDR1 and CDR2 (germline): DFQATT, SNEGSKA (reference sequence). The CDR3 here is CSARDFWDRAGGVETQYF. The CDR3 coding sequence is TGCAGTGCTAGAGATTTTTGGGACCGAGCGGGAGGGGTAGAGACCCAGTACTTC.

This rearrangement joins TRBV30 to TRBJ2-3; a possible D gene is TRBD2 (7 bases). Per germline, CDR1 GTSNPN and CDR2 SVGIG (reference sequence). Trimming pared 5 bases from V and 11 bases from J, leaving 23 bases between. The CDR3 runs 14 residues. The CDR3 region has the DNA TGTGCCTGGGGGAGGGACACTAGCTCCTACGAGCAGTATTTT. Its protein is CAWGRDTSSYEQYF.

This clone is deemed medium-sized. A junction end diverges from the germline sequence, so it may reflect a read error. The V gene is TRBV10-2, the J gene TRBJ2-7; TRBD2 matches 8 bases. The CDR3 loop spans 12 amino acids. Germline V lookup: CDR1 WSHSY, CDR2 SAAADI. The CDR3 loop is CASSEPYTEREF. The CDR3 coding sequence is TGCGCCAGCAGTGAGCCGTACACGGAGCGGGAGTTC.

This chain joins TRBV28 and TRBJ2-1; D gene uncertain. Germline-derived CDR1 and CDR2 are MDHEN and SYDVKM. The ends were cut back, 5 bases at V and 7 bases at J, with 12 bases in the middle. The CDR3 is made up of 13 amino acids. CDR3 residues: CASSTLVVNEQFF. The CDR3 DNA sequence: TGTGCCAGCAGTACTCTTGTGGTAAATGAGCAGTTCTTC.

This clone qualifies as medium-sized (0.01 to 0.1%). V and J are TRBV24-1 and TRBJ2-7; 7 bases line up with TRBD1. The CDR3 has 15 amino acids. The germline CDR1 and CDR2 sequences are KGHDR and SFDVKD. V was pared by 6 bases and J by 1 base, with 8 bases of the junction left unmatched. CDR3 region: CATSPGTANSYEQYF. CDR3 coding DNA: TGTGCCACCAGTCCTGGGACAGCCAATTCCTACGAGCAGTACTTC.

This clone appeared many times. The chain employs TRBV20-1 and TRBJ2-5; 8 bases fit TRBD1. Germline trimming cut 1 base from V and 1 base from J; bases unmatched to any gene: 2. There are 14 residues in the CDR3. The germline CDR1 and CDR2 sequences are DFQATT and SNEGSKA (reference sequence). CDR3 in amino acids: CSARGDRGQETQYF. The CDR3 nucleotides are TGCAGTGCTAGAGGAGACAGGGGCCAAGAGACCCAGTACTTC.

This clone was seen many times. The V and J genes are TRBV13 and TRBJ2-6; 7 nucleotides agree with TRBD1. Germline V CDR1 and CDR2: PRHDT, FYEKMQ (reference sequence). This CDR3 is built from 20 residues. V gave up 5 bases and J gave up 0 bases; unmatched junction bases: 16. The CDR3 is CASSILPQGLPLSGANVLTF. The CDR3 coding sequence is TGTGCCAGCAGCATACTCCCACAGGGGCTACCTCTCTCTGGGGCCAACGTCCTGACTTTC.

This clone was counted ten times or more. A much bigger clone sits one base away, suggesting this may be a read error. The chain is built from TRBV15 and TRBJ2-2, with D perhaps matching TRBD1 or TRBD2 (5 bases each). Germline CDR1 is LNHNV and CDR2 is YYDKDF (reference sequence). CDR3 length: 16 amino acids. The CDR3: CAASRDVTGNTGELFF. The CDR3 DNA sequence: TGTGCCGCCAGCAGGGACGTTACGGGCAACACCGGGGAGCTGTTTTTT. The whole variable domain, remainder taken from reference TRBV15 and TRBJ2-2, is DAMVIQNPRYQVTQFGKPVTLSCSQTLNHNVMYWYQQKSSQAPKLLFHYYDKDFNNEADTPDNFQSRRPNTSFCFLDIRSPGLGDTAMYLCAASRDVTGNTGELFFGEGSRLTVL.